This T cell receptor (beta chain) was retrieved from a study of long-term antiretroviral therapy in people with HIV. Study background: The 2015 recommendation for immediate ART came about a decade after the earliest samples.

Regarding the study as a whole: Repertoires from HIV showed CDR3 length ranges narrower than those of controls.

Each contributor possessed a minimum of one pre-ART and a minimum of two post-ART PBMC samples. Each participant with HIV received care in the United States. CDR1 MDHEN and CDR2 SYDVKM come from the germline V gene. The CDR3 consists of 16 residues. Trimming removed 4 bases from V and 7 bases from J, with 19 bases in between. Samples were assayed with immunoSEQ v3.0 at survey level. Assay: immunoSEQ multiplex PCR; the TCRdb copy retains only in-frame clones and omits some. The sample holds about 36,000 clones, more than 80% seen once. This clone has a single count. As yet, its antigen is unknown. The source was unsorted PBMCs, collected 3.4 years after starting antiretroviral therapy. The gene calls are TRBV28 and TRBJ1-4; TRBD1 might be the D (5 bases). The sequence derives from a man under 40 with HIV. CDR3 DNA sequence: TGTGCCAGCAGTTCTTCCTCCGCCAGGGCGGGTGAAAAACTGTTTTTT. As protein: CASSSSSARAGEKLFF.